A single sample gave rise to the 22 T cell receptor beta chains below, sequenced in a study of T-cell reconstitution after alpha-beta-depleted transplantation in children listed by TCRdb under 2016. In light of the paper, this sample's treatment or condition label describes: allogeneic hematopoietic cell transplantation with graft depleted of TCRalphabeta T cells and CD19 B cells. The library was generated by PCR. Sequencer: Illumina HiSeq 2500. Molecular barcoding was employed in the preparation of TCR libraries, with unique molecular identifiers being used to normalize TCRbeta repertoire quantification. TCRdb redid the processing of the public reads, applying fastp at Q25 and MiXCR, and retained in-frame beta chains. Entries that share a CDR3 protein sequence are merged under the most common genes and DNA. The sample includes hundreds of thousands of distinct CDR3 sequences, with approximately 10% observed a single time. Of the sample, 23% falls within the top ten clones.

Source: peripheral blood, taken 180 days after TCRalphabeta/CD19-depleted stem cell transplant. These receptors were obtained from a male patient between 2 and 10 years old who had a stem cell transplant for chronic granulomatous disease, so the T cells may come from the graft donor.

This clonotype was seen repeatedly, ten times or more. This chain links TRBV2 with TRBJ1-5; tentatively, D is TRBD1 (5 bases). V was shortened by 6 bases and J by 8 bases, with 11 bases between the two germline ends. The CDR3 has 12 residues. CDR1 is SNHLY and CDR2 is FYNNEI in the germline V gene. CDR3 amino acids: CASSPGGKPQHF. In DNA, the CDR3 is TGTGCCAGCAGCCCCGGGGGGAAGCCCCAGCATTTT. The whole variable domain, filled in from reference TRBV2 and TRBJ1-5, reads EPEVTQTPSHQVTQMGQEVILRCVPISNHLYFYWYRQILGQKVEFLVSFYNNEISEKSEIFDDQFSVERPDGSNFTLKIRSTKLEDSAMYFCASSPGGKPQHFGDGTRLSIL.

This clonotype was picked up many times. This chain uses TRBV12-3 or TRBV12-4 with TRBJ1-2; 8 bases match TRBD1. The CDR3 runs to 14 residues. Unmatched junction bases numbered 2, after V lost 1 base and J lost 4 bases. CDR3 region: CASSLGQGSYGYTF. DNA for the CDR3: TGTGCCAGCAGTTTAGGACAGGGGAGCTATGGCTACACCTTC.

This clonotype was seen many times. The CDR3, as DNA: TGTGCCAGCAGCACCACCGGGACTTTAGAGCAGTACTTC. This codes for CASSTTGTLEQYF. This chain uses TRBV25-1 with TRBJ2-7, with D possibly matching TRBD2 (6 bases). This CDR3 region has 13 residues. Trimming shortened V by 6 bases and J by 7 bases, and 16 bases separated the two germline ends. CDR1 and CDR2 from the germline V gene are MGHDK and SYGVNS.

This clonotype was observed at least ten times. The genes are TRBV20-1 and TRBJ2-3; no clear D. The V and J ends lost 6 bases and 0 bases respectively, with 13 bases between them. The CDR3 is 14 residues long. Germline V gene lookup returns CDR1 DFQATT and CDR2 SNEGSKA (reference sequence). CDR3 in amino acids: CSAPNQASTDTQYF. CDR3 coding DNA: TGCAGTGCCCCCAACCAAGCTAGCACAGATACGCAGTATTTT.

This clonotype was observed at least ten times. CDR3 nucleotide sequence: TGCGCCAGCAGCGCCACAGGGAGCCAAGAGACCCAGTACTTC. This sequence encodes CASSATGSQETQYF. V usage is TRBV5-1 and J usage is TRBJ2-5, with D possibly matching TRBD1 (6 bases). The length of the CDR3 is 14 residues. V was clipped by 4 bases and J by 1 base, with 11 bases between them. CDR1 is SGHRS, CDR2 YFSETQ, per germline.

This clonotype has a count of ten or more. This chain uses TRBV9 with TRBJ2-3; 8 bases agree with TRBD1. There are 16 residues in the CDR3. Germline CDR1 SGDLS, CDR2 YYNGEE. V lost 0 bases, J lost 4 bases, and 7 bases stayed unmatched. Here the CDR3 reads CASSVAGGRFADTQYF. CDR3 coding DNA: TGTGCCAGCAGCGTAGCAGGGGGCAGATTCGCAGATACGCAGTATTTT.

This clonotype was detected many times. V gene TRBV20-1 combines with J gene TRBJ2-7; 7 bases are shared with TRBD2. The germline V gene has CDR1 DFQATT and CDR2 SNEGSKA (reference sequence). The V and J ends lost 4 bases and 1 base, in that order; junction bases with no gene match: 4. This CDR3 is built from 13 residues. The CDR3 sequence is CSAKPAGSYEQYF. The CDR3 DNA reads TGCAGTGCTAAGCCAGCGGGATCCTACGAGCAGTACTTC.

This clonotype was counted at least ten times. V is TRBV20-1 and J is TRBJ2-7; no clear D gene. Trimming cost V 3 bases and J 2 bases, with 5 bases left between them. The V gene's germline CDR1 is DFQATT and CDR2 SNEGSKA (reference sequence). This CDR3 has 11 amino acids. The CDR3 DNA sequence: TGCAGTGCTAGGACAACCTACGAGCAGTACTTC. It specifies CSARTTYEQYF.

In this sample, this clonotype turned up many times. The chain combines TRBV20-1 with TRBJ1-1; 7 bases line up with TRBD1. This CDR3 spans 14 amino acids. The germline V gene has CDR1 DFQATT and CDR2 SNEGSKA (reference sequence). Unmatched junction bases numbered 7, after V lost 1 base and J lost 5 bases. This chain's CDR3 is CSARAYRGITEAFF. Written as DNA, the CDR3 is TGCAGTGCTAGAGCGTACAGGGGAATAACTGAAGCTTTCTTT.

This clonotype was observed at least ten times. The chain uses TRBV6-1 and TRBJ2-2, with D uncertain. Deletions cut 6 bases from V and 4 bases from J, with 12 bases between. The CDR3 consists of 14 residues. Germline values: CDR1 MNHNS, CDR2 SASEGT. CDR3 sequence reads: CASRPSGPTGELFF. In nucleotides, the CDR3 is TGTGCCAGCAGGCCATCCGGCCCCACCGGGGAGCTGTTTTTT.

In this sample, this clonotype turned up many times. V and J are TRBV6-5 and TRBJ2-1; D unresolved. Germline-derived CDR1 and CDR2 are MNHEY and SVGAGI. The CDR3 covers 15 residues. V shed 0 bases and J shed 6 bases, with 12 bases lying between them. The CDR3 sequence: CASSYSKPEPNEQFF. In nucleotides, the CDR3 is TGTGCCAGCAGTTACTCGAAGCCTGAACCCAATGAGCAGTTCTTC.

This clonotype was counted between two and nine times. A single base separates this from a much larger clone, so it may be a read error. This sequence joins TRBV29-1 and TRBJ1-2, with TRBD1 identical over 7 bases. CDR1 and CDR2 from the germline V gene are SQVTM and ANQGSEA. CDR3 length: 12 amino acids. The CDR3 DNA reads as TGCAGCGTACGGGACAGTAACTATGGCTACCCCTTC. This gives the protein CSVRDSNYGYPF. Variable domain in full (rest from reference TRBV29-1 and TRBJ1-2): SAVISQKPSRDICQRGTSLTIQCQVDSQVTMMFWYRQQPGQSLTLIATANQGSEATYESGFVIDKFPISRPNLTFSTLTVSNMSPEDSSIYLCSVRDSNYGYPFGSGTRLTVV.

This clonotype was recorded many times. V gene TRBV20-1 combines with J gene TRBJ2-7; a weak D match, TRBD1 (5 bases). CDR3 size: 19 residues. CDR1 and CDR2 from the germline V gene are DFQATT and SNEGSKA (reference sequence). Deletions cut 3 bases from V and 2 bases from J, with 29 bases between. CDR3 sequence reads: CSASQGKRGQRRQPYEQYF. In DNA, the CDR3 is TGCAGTGCTAGTCAAGGAAAAAGGGGTCAGAGGCGACAGCCCTACGAGCAGTACTTC.

In this sample, this clonotype turned up many times. The CDR3: CASSLSVTSEQYF. The CDR3 DNA sequence: TGTGCCAGCAGCTTAAGCGTAACAAGTGAGCAGTACTTC. The chain recombines TRBV7-9 with TRBJ2-7; D is uncertain. Germline CDR1 SEHNR, CDR2 FQNEAQ (reference sequence). This CDR3 has 13 residues. The germline V and J ends were trimmed by 2 bases and 7 bases, with 12 bases remaining between them.

This clonotype was detected many times. V usage is TRBV7-6 and J usage is TRBJ1-5; TRBD1 matches at 8 bases. V lost 3 bases to trimming and J lost 7 bases; unmatched junction nucleotides: 5. Per germline, CDR1 SGHVS and CDR2 FNYEAQ. The CDR3 consists of 14 residues. DNA of the CDR3: TGTGCCAGCAGCTTCGGGACAGGCGGGCAGCCCCAGCATTTT. Protein: CASSFGTGGQPQHF.

A note on this clonotype: A much bigger clone sits one base away, suggesting this may be a read error. Given the absence of the conserved phenylalanine or tryptophan at the CDR3 end, a read error is likely. The gene calls are TRBV12-3 or TRBV12-4 and TRBJ1-4; TRBD1 matches at 10 bases. The CDR3 is 17 residues long. Trimming cost V 1 base and J 2 bases; bases outside gene matches: 4. CDR3 sequence (DNA): TGTGCCAGCAGTTTAGGGACAGGGGGATCGACTAATGAAAAACTGTTTTCT. Its translation: CASSLGTGGSTNEKLFS.

Many counts were recorded for this clonotype. This sequence joins TRBV11-3 and TRBJ1-1; D uncertain. The CDR3 covers 14 residues. The V and J ends lost 6 bases and 3 bases respectively, with 14 bases between them. The germline V gene encodes CDR1 SGHNT and CDR2 YENEEA. CDR3 amino acids: CASSPSGIHTEAFF. Written as DNA, the CDR3 is TGTGCCAGCAGTCCATCCGGGATTCACACTGAAGCTTTCTTT.

Many counts were recorded for this clonotype. The rearrangement uses TRBV3-1 and TRBJ1-6; possibly TRBD1 for D (5 bases). Germline V gives CDR1 LGHDT, CDR2 YNNKEL (reference sequence). The CDR3 runs 14 residues. The V end lost 8 bases, the J end lost 4 bases, and 12 bases lay between the germline ends. CDR3 sequence reads: CASSRGIYNSPLHF. Written as DNA, the CDR3 is TGTGCCAGCTCCCGGGGGATTTATAATTCACCCCTCCACTTT.

This clonotype occurred many times. The genes are TRBV4-2 and TRBJ2-7; no clear D. Germline V lookup: CDR1 LGHNA, CDR2 YNFKEQ. V was clipped by 0 bases and J by 4 bases, with 10 bases between them. This CDR3 comprises 14 residues. The CDR3 here is CASSQEKLEYEQYF. The CDR3 DNA reads TGTGCCAGCAGCCAAGAGAAGCTGGAGTACGAGCAGTACTTC.

This clonotype was recorded at least ten times. The gene calls are TRBV29-1 and TRBJ2-7, with TRBD2 matching over 7 bases. The CDR3 has 13 residues. Losses at the gene ends were 4 bases for V and 5 bases for J; bases not matched to a gene: 8. Germline V gene data show CDR1 as SQVTM and CDR2 as ANQGSEA. The CDR3 bases are TGCAGCGTTGGAAGCGGGAACCCCGACGAGCAGTACTTC. Its translation is CSVGSGNPDEQYF.

This clonotype was counted a few times. The chain has TRBV20-1 and TRBJ2-2; D uncertain. Trimming removed 2 bases from V and 6 bases from J, with 13 bases in between. Per germline, CDR1 DFQATT and CDR2 SNEGSKA (reference sequence). This CDR3 comprises 14 residues. CDR3 protein: CSARTLPPPGELFF. In DNA form, the CDR3 reads TGCAGTGCTAGAACCCTTCCCCCCCCCGGGGAGCTGTTTTTT.

To note about this clonotype: This may stem from a read error, because a much larger clone lies one nucleotide away. The V and J genes are TRBV10-3 and TRBJ2-7; no clear D gene. The CDR3 consists of 11 residues. Trimming cost V 6 bases and J 5 bases, with 8 bases left between them. Germline assignment: CDR1 ENHRY and CDR2 SYGVKD. CDR3 bases: TGTGCCATCAGGGTACCGGACGAGCAGTACTTC. It specifies CAIRVPDEQYF.